The entry below gives a single T cell receptor (beta chain) sequence along with its context. In the naive CD8 group, cells lacked CD45RO and were positively selected for CCR7, so terminally differentiated effector memory CD45RA+ cells were left out. This sample was taken from a study of shared clonotypes between healthy human individuals. Study-wide context: There were three CD4 naive, three CD4 memory, two CD8 naive and one CD8 memory plates per donor.

TCRdb keeps only in-frame clones here, not all; method: immunoSEQ multiplex PCR. The table lists around 2.1 million clones, more than 85% of them singletons, with more than 1.5% in the top ten. The CDR3 extends over 13 amino acids. Trimming removed 7 bases at V and 6 bases at J, with 15 bases between. The germline gives CDR1 MNHEY, CDR2 SMNVEV (reference sequence). The sample comprised naive CD8+ T cells from PBMCs. This TCR was sampled from a man in his late teens or twenties in good health. Some clones in this sample may be carry-over from other donors' samples. The chain couples TRBV27 to TRBJ1-1; weak D call: TRBD1 (6 bases). The CDR3: CASTAQGYAEAFF. The CDR3 coding sequence is TGTGCCAGCACCGCACAGGGTTACGCTGAAGCTTTCTTT.